This entry lists 31 T cell receptor beta chains sequenced from one sample in a study of cytomegalovirus exposure and HLA in healthy donors. The PCR contained 60 Vbeta and 13 Jbeta primers. Some clones are missing from TCRdb's copy, which holds only in-frame ones; the method was immunoSEQ multiplex PCR. The sample includes 130,000 to 150,000 clones, around three quarters of them seen just once. The sequenced sample consisted of PBMCs. The receptors here all came from a man in his forties in good health and CMV-seropositive.

This chain connects TRBV11-3 to TRBJ2-7; tentatively, D is TRBD1 (5 bases). The germline V and J ends were trimmed by 1 base and 5 bases, with 15 bases remaining between them. Germline CDR1 is SGHNT and CDR2 is YENEEA. The CDR3 has 15 residues. CDR3 coding DNA: TGTGCCAGCAGCTTAGTTCAGGGTTGGATCGACGAGCAGTACTTC. Translating it yields CASSLVQGWIDEQYF.

The chain links TRBV5-4 to TRBJ1-2, with a possible D match to TRBD1 (5 bases). This CDR3 is built from 17 residues. Trimming left V 5 bases short and J 3 bases short, with 23 bases between. CDR1 is SGHNT and CDR2 is YYREEE in the germline V gene (reference sequence). CDR3 coding DNA: TGTGCCAGCAGTCCTAATCCGACAGCCCACAGAGACTATGGCTACACCTTC. Residues: CASSPNPTAHRDYGYTF.

This clone was found a few times. The gene calls are TRBV19 and TRBJ1-5; D is perhaps TRBD1 (6 bases). Germline loops: CDR1 LNHDA, CDR2 SQIVND (reference sequence). Trimming took off 8 bases at V and 6 bases at J, with 20 bases between the two ends. The CDR3 has 15 amino acids. This chain's CDR3 is CASQNSGGLGQPQHF. Here the CDR3 DNA reads TGTGCCAGTCAAAACTCGGGGGGGCTGGGTCAGCCCCAGCATTTT.

The rearrangement uses TRBV6-5 and TRBJ2-7; TRBD1 might be the D (5 bases). The CDR3 loop spans 12 amino acids. Trimming removed 2 bases from V and 3 bases from J, with 5 bases in between. The germline gives CDR1 MNHEY, CDR2 SVGAGI. CDR3 DNA: TGTGCCAGCAGTTACAGGGGCTACGAGCAGTACTTC. Its translation: CASSYRGYEQYF.

The chain links TRBV18 to TRBJ2-2, with a possible D match to TRBD2 (5 bases). The germline V and J ends were trimmed by 8 bases and 1 base, with 8 bases remaining between them. The CDR3 is 13 amino acids. CDR1 is KGHSH, CDR2 LQKENI, per germline. DNA for the CDR3: TGTGCCAGCCGAGGACTGAACACCGGGGAGCTGTTTTTT. Amino acids: CASRGLNTGELFF.

The rearrangement uses TRBV9 and TRBJ2-3; TRBD2 matches 13 bases. The CDR3 has 16 residues. The V and J ends lost 3 bases and 5 bases, in that order; junction bases with no gene match: 6. The germline gives CDR1 SGDLS, CDR2 YYNGEE. The CDR3 protein is CASSGLAGGFIDTQYF. In DNA form, the CDR3 reads TGTGCCAGCAGCGGACTAGCGGGAGGATTCATAGATACGCAGTATTTT.

The rearrangement links TRBV27 to TRBJ2-1; D may be TRBD1 (6 bases). Trimming took 6 bases from V and 2 from J, leaving 11 bases between them. Germline loops: CDR1 MNHEY, CDR2 SMNVEV (reference sequence). CDR3 length: 14 amino acids. The CDR3 spells CASSQGTPYNEQFF. The CDR3 DNA is TGTGCCAGCAGCCAGGGGACCCCCTACAATGAGCAGTTCTTC.

The J gene is TRBJ2-2, the V gene TRBV9, with a possible D match to TRBD2 (5 bases). V was pared by 7 bases and J by 8 bases, with 12 bases between. The length of the CDR3 is 12 residues. In germline, CDR1 is SGDLS, CDR2 YYNGEE. The CDR3 region is CASATGSGELFF. The CDR3 DNA reads TGTGCCAGCGCAACTGGGAGTGGGGAGCTGTTTTTT.

The chain uses TRBV15 and TRBJ2-3, with D possibly TRBD2 on 5 matching bases. Trimming left V 4 bases short and J 8 bases short, with 10 bases between. The germline gives CDR1 LNHNV, CDR2 YYDKDF (reference sequence). The CDR3 totals 12 residues. Here the CDR3 DNA reads TGTGCCACCAGCACTGGACTTGGTACGCAGTATTTT. Residues: CATSTGLGTQYF.

The chain joins TRBV19 to TRBJ2-1, with D possibly TRBD1 on 6 matching bases. V lost 6 bases, J lost 1 base, and 19 bases lay in between. The CDR3 spans 17 residues. Germline-derived CDR1 and CDR2 are LNHDA and SQIVND (reference sequence). CDR3 nucleotides: TGTGCCAGTAGAGGTGCCAGGGGCCCCTTTTCCTACAATGAGCAGTTCTTC. This encodes CASRGARGPFSYNEQFF.

CDR3 protein: CASIIEESGGYTF. The CDR3 DNA is TGTGCCAGCATTATTGAGGAATCGGGTGGCTACACCTTC. The J gene is TRBJ1-2, the V gene TRBV2; no reliable D call. Germline-derived CDR1 and CDR2 are SNHLY and FYNNEI. The germline V and J ends were trimmed by 7 bases and 7 bases, with 16 bases remaining between them. The CDR3 has 13 amino acids.

The chain links TRBV6-1 to TRBJ2-5, with a weak D call TRBD1 (6 bases). The J call is in doubt because the DNA end fits TRBJ2-7 better. Germline-derived CDR1 and CDR2 are MNHNS and SASEGT. This CDR3 contains 13 residues. CDR3 nucleotides: TGTGCCAGCAGTGGGACAGCCCCTTACGAGCAGTACTTC. Protein: CASSGTAPYEQYF.

This chain uses TRBV7-2 with TRBJ2-7; D is unclear. The CDR3 totals 13 residues. The germline V gene has CDR1 SGHTA and CDR2 FQGNSA. V lost 1 base and J lost 6, with 10 bases in between. The DNA of the CDR3 is TGTGCCAGCAGCTTAGACGACTTTACCGAGCAGTACTTC. This sequence encodes CASSLDDFTEQYF.

This clone was counted only a few times. The chain joins TRBV7-2 to TRBJ2-2, with TRBD1 identical over 9 bases. V dropped 5 bases and J dropped 6; count of bases not matched to a gene: 7. The CDR3 runs to 15 residues. Germline V gene sequence: CDR1 SGHTA, CDR2 FQGNSA. The CDR3 sequence: CASSPRTGDAGELFF. In DNA form, the CDR3 reads TGTGCCAGCAGCCCAAGGACAGGGGATGCCGGGGAGCTGTTTTTT.

The chain couples TRBV2 to TRBJ2-1; TRBD2 aligns across 12 bases. With V trimmed by 8 bases and J by 8 bases, 7 bases remained unmatched. The CDR3 runs to 14 residues. Germline V gives CDR1 SNHLY, CDR2 FYNNEI. The CDR3 DNA reads TGTGCCAGCCGACGACTAGCGGGAGTTGATGAGCAGTTCTTC. It encodes CASRRLAGVDEQFF.

J is TRBJ2-2 and V is TRBV18; 11 positions match TRBD1. Per the germline V gene, CDR1 is KGHSH and CDR2 is LQKENI. The CDR3 covers 16 residues. V shed 3 bases, J shed 6 bases, and the junction held 6 bases outside the gene matches. The CDR3 DNA is TGTGCCAGCTCACCCGTTCCGGGACAGGGGGCCGGGGAGCTGTTTTTT. Translating gives CASSPVPGQGAGELFF.

About this clone itself: Germline and junction disagree at one end, which may indicate a read error. The same CDR3 arises from other DNA sequences in this sample as well. This chain links TRBV29-1 with TRBJ1-5, with TRBD1 matching 8 bases. The CDR3 is 15 amino acids. Germline assignment: CDR1 SQVTM and CDR2 ANQGSEA. The CDR3 sequence: CSVIPQGDSNQPQHF. CDR3 bases: TGCAGCGTTATCCCACAGGGGGATAGCAATCAACCCCAGCACTTT. Full variable domain (missing parts from reference TRBV29-1 and TRBJ1-5): SAVISQKPSRDICQRGTSLTIQCQVDSQVTMMFWYRQQPGQSLTLIATANQGSEATYESGFVIDKFPISRPNLTFSTLTVSNMSPEDSSIYLCSVIPQGDSNQPQHFGDGTRLSIL.

This clone was observed a few times. The chain recombines TRBV7-2 with TRBJ2-1; D is perhaps TRBD2 (7 bases). This CDR3 region has 13 residues. Looked up from germline, CDR1 is SGHTA and CDR2 is FQGNSA. Trimming removed 5 bases from V and 8 bases from J, with 13 bases in between. CDR3: CASSPQGRDEQFF. The CDR3 bases are TGTGCCAGCAGCCCGCAGGGGAGGGATGAGCAGTTCTTC.

The V and J genes are TRBV30 and TRBJ2-7; a possible D gene is TRBD2 (6 bases). Germline loops: CDR1 GTSNPN, CDR2 SVGIG (reference sequence). CDR3 size: 13 residues. V gave up 0 bases and J gave up 6 bases, with 12 bases separating them. CDR3 residues: CAWSVFRESEQYF. DNA for the CDR3: TGTGCCTGGAGTGTATTCCGGGAGAGCGAGCAGTACTTC.

The V gene is TRBV2, the J gene TRBJ1-4; TRBD1 aligns across 7 bases. V lost 5 bases, J lost 7 bases, and 13 bases stayed unmatched. CDR1 is SNHLY, CDR2 FYNNEI, per germline. This CDR3 is built from 16 residues. Here the CDR3 DNA reads TGTGCCAGCAGTCGACAGGGCGGGGTGTTAGGTGAAAAACTGTTTTTT. Its translation: CASSRQGGVLGEKLFF.

This chain connects TRBV7-9 to TRBJ2-3; tentatively, D is TRBD2 (5 bases). CDR3 length equals 14 residues. Trimming took 4 bases from V and 2 from J, leaving 10 bases between them. Germline V gene lookup returns CDR1 SEHNR and CDR2 FQNEAQ (reference sequence). For the CDR3, the DNA is TGTGCCAGCAGCTATGGACTTTCCACAGATACGCAGTATTTT. Amino acid sequence: CASSYGLSTDTQYF.

CDR3 amino acids: CASSSGSQGYAEAFF. The CDR3 coding sequence is TGCGCCAGCAGCTCGGGGTCACAGGGTTACGCTGAAGCTTTCTTT. This chain uses TRBV5-1 with TRBJ1-1, with TRBD1 as a possible D gene (6 bases). The CDR3 spans 15 residues. Trimming took 3 bases from V and 6 from J, leaving 18 bases between them. Germline CDR1 and CDR2: SGHRS and YFSETQ.

The V and J genes are TRBV11-3 and TRBJ2-3, with D possibly TRBD2 on 5 matching bases. The CDR3 totals 15 residues. Germline V gene lookup returns CDR1 SGHNT and CDR2 YENEEA. Between the trimmed V and J ends, which lost 5 bases and 6 bases, there was a span of 18 bases. CDR3 loop: CASSQNGRESDTQYF. CDR3 sequence (DNA): TGTGCCAGCAGCCAAAACGGACGGGAAAGCGATACGCAGTATTTT.

Notes on this clone: At the DNA level, this CDR3 is encoded by other sequences in the same sample as well. The chain is built from TRBV11-2 and TRBJ2-4; D perhaps matches TRBD1 (5 bases). Per the germline V gene, CDR1 is SGHAT and CDR2 is FQNNGV. This CDR3 contains 14 residues. Trimming took 4 bases from V and 10 from J, leaving 17 bases between them. The DNA of the CDR3 is TGTGCCAGCAGCTCTCCATCATTTGGGGCTATTCAGTACTTC. The encoded protein is CASSSPSFGAIQYF.

The chain combines TRBV19 with TRBJ1-4, with no clear D. V lost 6 bases and J 0 bases, leaving 8 bases between the germline ends. This CDR3 region has 14 residues. Germline CDR1 LNHDA, CDR2 SQIVND (reference sequence). The CDR3 loop is CASSLQSTNEKLFF. CDR3 in DNA: TGTGCCAGTAGCCTACAGTCAACTAATGAAAAACTGTTTTTT.

This clone has a handful of counts. The J gene is TRBJ1-5, the V gene TRBV6-4; D is unresolved. The V end lost 3 bases, the J end lost 2 bases, and 5 bases lay between the germline ends. There are 13 residues in the CDR3. CDR1 and CDR2 from the germline V gene are MRHNA and SNTAGT. The CDR3 DNA reads as TGTGCCAGCAGTGAAGGAGGCAATCAGCCCCAGCATTTT. Its translation is CASSEGGNQPQHF.

This clone appeared a single time. No DNA is shown, since the ends of the CDR3 on it are uncertain; the CDR3 is the one TCRdb lists. V usage is TRBV12-2 and J usage is TRBJ2-1; the table's D call, TRBD2, was not checked against the DNA. TRBV12-2 is given as a pseudogene. The CDR3 length is 16 residues, termini included. The CDR3 loop is CASRFGTGSSYNEQFF.

V and J are TRBV2 and TRBJ2-5, with D unclear. CDR1 is SNHLY, CDR2 FYNNEI, per germline. Trimming took 6 bases from V and 5 from J, leaving 4 bases between them. The CDR3 spans 10 residues. The CDR3 region has the DNA TGTGCCAGCAGATATGAGACCCAGTACTTC. This codes for CASRYETQYF.

The chain is built from TRBV6-5 and TRBJ2-3; 8 nucleotides agree with TRBD1. The ends lost 2 bases at V and 2 bases at J; junction bases unmatched: 3. Germline loops: CDR1 MNHEY, CDR2 SVGAGI. This CDR3 has 15 amino acids. In DNA, the CDR3 is TGTGCCAGCAGTTACCGGGACAGGCCCACAGATACGCAGTATTTT. This gives the protein CASSYRDRPTDTQYF.

This clone was seen more than once but under ten times. The chain employs TRBV19 and TRBJ1-1; D is unclear. The CDR3 length is 15 residues. Trimming cost V 3 bases and J 3 bases, with 14 bases left between them. Germline lookup yields CDR1 LNHDA and CDR2 SQIVND (reference sequence). As DNA, the CDR3 is TGTGCCAGTAGTATTTCCCGGGTCAGTCACACTGAAGCTTTCTTT. Protein product: CASSISRVSHTEAFF.

This clone was seen more than once but under ten times. This chain joins TRBV5-1 and TRBJ2-2, with TRBD2 matching 15 bases. CDR1 is SGHRS and CDR2 is YFSETQ in the germline V gene. The CDR3 sequence is 16 residues long. Trimming cost V 4 bases and J 6 bases; bases outside gene matches: 4. Here the CDR3 reads CASSPGTSGRSGELFF. In nucleotides, the CDR3 is TGCGCCAGCAGCCCCGGGACTAGCGGGAGGTCCGGGGAGCTGTTTTTT.